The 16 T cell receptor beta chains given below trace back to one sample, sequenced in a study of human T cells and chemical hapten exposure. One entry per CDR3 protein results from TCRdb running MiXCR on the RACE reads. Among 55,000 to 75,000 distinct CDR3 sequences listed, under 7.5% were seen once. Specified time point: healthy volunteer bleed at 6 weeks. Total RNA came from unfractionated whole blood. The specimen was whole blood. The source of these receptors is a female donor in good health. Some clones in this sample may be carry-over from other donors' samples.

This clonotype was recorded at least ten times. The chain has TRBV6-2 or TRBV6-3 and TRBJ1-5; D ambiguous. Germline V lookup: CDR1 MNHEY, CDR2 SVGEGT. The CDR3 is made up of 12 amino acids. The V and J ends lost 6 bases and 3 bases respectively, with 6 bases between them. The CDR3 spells CASRGNNQPQHF. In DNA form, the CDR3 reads TGTGCCAGCAGGGGAAACAATCAGCCCCAGCATTTT.

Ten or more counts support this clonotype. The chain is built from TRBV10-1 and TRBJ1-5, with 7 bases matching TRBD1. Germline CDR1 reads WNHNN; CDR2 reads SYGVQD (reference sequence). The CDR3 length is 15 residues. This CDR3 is CAMTGSEYSNQPQHF. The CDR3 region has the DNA TGCGCTATGACAGGGTCGGAGTATAGCAATCAGCCCCAGCATTTT.

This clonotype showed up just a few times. CDR3 sequence (DNA): TGTGCCAGTACCGACAGCACCAATTCACCCCTCCACTTT. The encoded protein is CASTDSTNSPLHF. V and J are TRBV19 and TRBJ1-6; D perhaps matches TRBD1 (5 bases). The CDR3 spans 13 residues. Per the germline V gene, CDR1 is LNHDA and CDR2 is SQIVND (reference sequence). The V end was cut by 7 bases, the J end by 7 bases, with 11 bases between.

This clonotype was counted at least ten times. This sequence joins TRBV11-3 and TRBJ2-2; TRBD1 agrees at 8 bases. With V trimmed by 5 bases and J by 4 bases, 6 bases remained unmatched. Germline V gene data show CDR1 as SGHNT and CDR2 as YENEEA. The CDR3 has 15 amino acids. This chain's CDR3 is CASSKTGAPTGELFF. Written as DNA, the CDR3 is TGTGCCAGCAGCAAGACAGGGGCCCCCACCGGGGAGCTGTTTTTT. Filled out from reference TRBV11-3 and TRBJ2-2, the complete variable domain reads EAGVVQSPRYKIIEKKQPVAFWCNPISGHNTLYWYLQNLGQGPELLIRYENEEAVDDSQLPKDRFSAERLKGVDSTLKIQPAELGDSAVYLCASSKTGAPTGELFFGEGSRLTVL.

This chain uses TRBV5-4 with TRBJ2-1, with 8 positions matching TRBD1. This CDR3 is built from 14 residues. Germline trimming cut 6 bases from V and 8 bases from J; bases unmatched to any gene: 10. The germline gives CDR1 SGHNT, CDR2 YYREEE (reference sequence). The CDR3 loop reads CASIQGGRRDEQFF. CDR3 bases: TGTGCCAGCATACAGGGGGGAAGGAGAGATGAGCAGTTCTTC.

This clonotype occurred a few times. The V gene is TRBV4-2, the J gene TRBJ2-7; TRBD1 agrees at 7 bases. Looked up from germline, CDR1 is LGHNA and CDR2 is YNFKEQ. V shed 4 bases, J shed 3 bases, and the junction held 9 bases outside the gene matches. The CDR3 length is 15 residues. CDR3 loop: CASSLIRDSRYEQYF. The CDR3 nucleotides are TGTGCCAGCAGCCTCATACGGGACAGCCGCTACGAGCAGTACTTC.

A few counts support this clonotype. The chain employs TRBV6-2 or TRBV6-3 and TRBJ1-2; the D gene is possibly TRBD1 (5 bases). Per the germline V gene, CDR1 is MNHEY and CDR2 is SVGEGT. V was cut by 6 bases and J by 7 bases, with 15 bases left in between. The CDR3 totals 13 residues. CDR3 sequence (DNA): TGTGCCAGCAGCCCCCCAGGGACCTTTGGCTACACCTTC. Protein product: CASSPPGTFGYTF.

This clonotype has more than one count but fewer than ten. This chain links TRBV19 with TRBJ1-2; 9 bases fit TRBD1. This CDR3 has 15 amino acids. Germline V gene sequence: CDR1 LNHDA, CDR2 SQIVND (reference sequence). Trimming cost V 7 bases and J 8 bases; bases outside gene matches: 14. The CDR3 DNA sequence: TGTGCCAGTACCACCCCGGGACAGGGAGTTGACGGCTACACCTTC. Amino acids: CASTTPGQGVDGYTF.

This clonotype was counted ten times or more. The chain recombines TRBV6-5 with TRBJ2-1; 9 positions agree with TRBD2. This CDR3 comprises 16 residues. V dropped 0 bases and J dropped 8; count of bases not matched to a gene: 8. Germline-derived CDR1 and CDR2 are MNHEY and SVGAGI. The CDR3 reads CASSYSPAGGPDEQFF. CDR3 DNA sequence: TGTGCCAGCAGTTACTCGCCGGCGGGAGGGCCGGATGAGCAGTTCTTC.

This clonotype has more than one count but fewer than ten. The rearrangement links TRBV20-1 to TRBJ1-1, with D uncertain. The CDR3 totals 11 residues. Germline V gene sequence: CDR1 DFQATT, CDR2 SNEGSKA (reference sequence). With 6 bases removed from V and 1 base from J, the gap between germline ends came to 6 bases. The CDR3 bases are TGCAGTGCACATGAGAACACTGAAGCTTTCTTT. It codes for CSAHENTEAFF.

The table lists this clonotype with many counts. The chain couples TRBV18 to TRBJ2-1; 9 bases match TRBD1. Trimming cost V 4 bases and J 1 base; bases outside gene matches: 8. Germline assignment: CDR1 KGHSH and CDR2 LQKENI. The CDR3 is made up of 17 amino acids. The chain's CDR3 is CASSLITGQGSYNEQFF. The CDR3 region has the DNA TGTGCCAGCTCACTCATAACGGGACAGGGATCCTACAATGAGCAGTTCTTC.

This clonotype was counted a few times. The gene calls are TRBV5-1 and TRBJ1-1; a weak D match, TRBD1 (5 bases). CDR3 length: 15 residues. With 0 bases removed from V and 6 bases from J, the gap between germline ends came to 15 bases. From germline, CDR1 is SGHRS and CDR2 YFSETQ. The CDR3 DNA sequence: TGCGCCAGCAGCTTGGTCCAGGAAGGGGCATCTGAAGCTTTCTTT. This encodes CASSLVQEGASEAFF. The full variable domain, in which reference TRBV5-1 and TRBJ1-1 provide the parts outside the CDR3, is KAGVTQTPRYLIKTRGQQVTLSCSPISGHRSVSWYQQTPGQGLQFLFEYFSETQRNKGNFPGRFSGRQFSNSRSEMNVSTLELGDSALYLCASSLVQEGASEAFFGQGTRLTVV.

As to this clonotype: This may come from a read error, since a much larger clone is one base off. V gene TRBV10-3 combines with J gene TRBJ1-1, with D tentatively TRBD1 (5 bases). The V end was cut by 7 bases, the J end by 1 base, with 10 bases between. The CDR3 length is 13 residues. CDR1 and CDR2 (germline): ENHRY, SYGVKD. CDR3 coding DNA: TGTGCCATCAATGGGACGGAGAACACTGAAGCTTTCTTT. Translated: CAINGTENTEAFF.

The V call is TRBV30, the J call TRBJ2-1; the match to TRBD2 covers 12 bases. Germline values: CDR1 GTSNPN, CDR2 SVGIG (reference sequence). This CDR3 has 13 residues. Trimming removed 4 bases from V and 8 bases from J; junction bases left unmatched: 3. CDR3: CAWTSGREDEQFF. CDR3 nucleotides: TGTGCCTGGACTAGCGGGAGGGAGGATGAGCAGTTCTTC.

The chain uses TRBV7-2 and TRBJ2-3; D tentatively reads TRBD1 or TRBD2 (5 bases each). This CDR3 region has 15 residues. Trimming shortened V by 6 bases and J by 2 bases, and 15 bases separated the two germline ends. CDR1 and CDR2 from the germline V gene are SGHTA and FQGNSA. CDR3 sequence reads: CASRKPGRNTDTQYF. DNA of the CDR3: TGTGCCAGCAGGAAACCGGGACGTAACACAGATACGCAGTATTTT. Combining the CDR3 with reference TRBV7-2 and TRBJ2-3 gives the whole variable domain GAGVSQSPSNKVTEKGKDVELRCDPISGHTALYWYRQSLGQGLEFLIYFQGNSAPDKSGLPSDRFSAERTGGSVSTLTIQRTQQEDSAVYLCASRKPGRNTDTQYFGPGTRLTVL.

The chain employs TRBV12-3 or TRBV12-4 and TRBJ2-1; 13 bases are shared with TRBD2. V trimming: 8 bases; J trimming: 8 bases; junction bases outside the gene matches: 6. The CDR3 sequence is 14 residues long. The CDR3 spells CASSGTSGIDEQFF. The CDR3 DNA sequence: TGTGCCAGCTCAGGGACTAGCGGGATCGATGAGCAGTTCTTC.